This TCR beta chain derives from a study of beta chain features in type 1 diabetes. Notes on the study in general: Naive, central memory and Treg TCRB repertoires seemed to resemble each other more closely in patients than they did in healthy donors. PCR, the amplification step, might favor shorter templates, equally in patients and controls.

The CDR3 totals 15 residues. The ends were cut back, 11 bases at V and 5 bases at J, with 23 bases in the middle. Germline loops: CDR1 MDHEN, CDR2 SYDVKM. The isolated RNA, all of it, was reverse transcribed, so expressed TCRB transcripts were what got sequenced. Produced via immunoSEQ multiplex PCR; TCRdb's table is partial and in-frame only. The sample shows nearly 250,000 clones, approximately 14% of them seen only once. This clone was detected only once. No antigen is known for it. Post-sort purity exceeded 95% for all sorted populations. This chain connects TRBV28 to TRBJ2-3, with D perhaps TRBD2 (7 bases). The origin of this receptor is a middle-aged woman in good health. Sample: naive CD4+ T cells from blood. The DNA of the CDR3 is TGTGCCGGCACCGTCTTGGGGGGGCCGAAAGATACGCAGTATTTT. Its translation is CAGTVLGGPKDTQYF. Full variable domain (missing parts from reference TRBV28 and TRBJ2-3): DVKVTQSSRYLVKRTGEKVFLECVQDMDHENMFWYRQDPGLGLRLIYFSYDVKMKEKGDIPEGYSVSREKKERFSLILESASTNQTSMYLCAGTVLGGPKDTQYFGPGTRLTVL.